This TCR beta chain came from a study of T cell responses to AZD1222 COVID-19 vaccine. V dropped 3 bases and J dropped 5 bases, with 7 bases sitting between them. This CDR3 comprises 12 residues. The germline gives CDR1 SGHTA, CDR2 FQGTGA. Measured with immunoSEQ multiplex PCR; TCRdb has only the in-frame clones, and not every one. The sample yields about 100,000 clones, roughly nine tenths seen once. The source material was peripheral blood, sampled on day 0 of AZD1222 vaccination. The chain has TRBV7-3 and TRBJ1-1, with D maybe TRBD1 (6 bases). This receptor was identified in an adult in good health. CDR3 sequence reads: CASSFTGTEAFF. CDR3 sequence (DNA): TGTGCCAGCAGCTTTACAGGGACTGAAGCTTTCTTT.